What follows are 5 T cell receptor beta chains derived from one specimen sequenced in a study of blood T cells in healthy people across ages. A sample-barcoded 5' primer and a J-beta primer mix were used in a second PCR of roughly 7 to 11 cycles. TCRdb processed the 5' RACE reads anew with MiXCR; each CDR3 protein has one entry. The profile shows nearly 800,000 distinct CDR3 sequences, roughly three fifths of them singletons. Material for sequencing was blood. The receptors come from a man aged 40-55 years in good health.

The CDR3 DNA sequence: TGTGCCAGCAGCTTGGTGGCGATCCAGCCCCTCCACAATGAGCAGTTCTTC. Its protein is CASSLVAIQPLHNEQFF. The V call is TRBV5-6, the J call TRBJ2-1; D is unclear. V lost 0 bases, J lost 5 bases, and 18 bases lay in between. Germline V gene data show CDR1 as SGHDT and CDR2 as YYEEEE. The CDR3 runs to 17 residues. The full variable domain, rest sourced from reference TRBV5-6 and TRBJ2-1, is DAGVTQSPTHLIKTRGQQVTLRCSPKSGHDTVSWYQQALGQGPQFIFQYYEEEERQRGNFPDRFSGHQFPNYSSELNVNALLLGDSALYLCASSLVAIQPLHNEQFFGPGTRLTVL.

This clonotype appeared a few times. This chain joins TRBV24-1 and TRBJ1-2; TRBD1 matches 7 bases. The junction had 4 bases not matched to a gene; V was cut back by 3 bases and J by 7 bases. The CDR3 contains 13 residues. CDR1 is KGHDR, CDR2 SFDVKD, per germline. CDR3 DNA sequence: TGTGCCACCAGTGATCGGGACAGCGGTGGCTACACCTTC. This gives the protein CATSDRDSGGYTF.

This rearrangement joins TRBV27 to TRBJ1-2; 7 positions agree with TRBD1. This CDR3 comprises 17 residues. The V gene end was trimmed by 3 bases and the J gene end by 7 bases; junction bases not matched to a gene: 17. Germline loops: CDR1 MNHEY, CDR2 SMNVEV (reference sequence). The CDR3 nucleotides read TGTGCCAGCAGTTTTGGGTACAGGGGCGTGGGCTTTAGTGGCTACACCTTC. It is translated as CASSFGYRGVGFSGYTF.

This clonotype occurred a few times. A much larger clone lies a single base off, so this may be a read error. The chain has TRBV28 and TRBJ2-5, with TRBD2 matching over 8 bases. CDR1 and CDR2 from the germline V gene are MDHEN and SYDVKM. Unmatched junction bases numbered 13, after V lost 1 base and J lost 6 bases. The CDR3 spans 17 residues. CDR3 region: CASSLSGVAGKIKTQYF. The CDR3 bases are TGTGCCAGCAGTTTATCCGGGGTAGCGGGAAAGATAAAGACCCAGTACTTC.

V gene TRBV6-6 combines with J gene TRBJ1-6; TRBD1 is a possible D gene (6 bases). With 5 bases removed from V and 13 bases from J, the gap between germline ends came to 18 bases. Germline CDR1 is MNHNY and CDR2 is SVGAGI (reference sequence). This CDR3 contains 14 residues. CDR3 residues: CASSDRRPFDPLHF. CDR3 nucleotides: TGTGCCAGCAGTGACAGGAGACCATTTGATCCCCTCCACTTT.